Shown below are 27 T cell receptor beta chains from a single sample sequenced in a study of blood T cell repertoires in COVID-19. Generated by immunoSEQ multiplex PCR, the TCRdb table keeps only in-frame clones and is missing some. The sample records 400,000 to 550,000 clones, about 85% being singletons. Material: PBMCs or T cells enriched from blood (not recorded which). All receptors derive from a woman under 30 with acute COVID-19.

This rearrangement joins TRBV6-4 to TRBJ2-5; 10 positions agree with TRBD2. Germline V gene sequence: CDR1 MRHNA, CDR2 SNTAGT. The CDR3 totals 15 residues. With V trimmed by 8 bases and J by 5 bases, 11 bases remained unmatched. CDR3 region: CASSPSGGARETQYF. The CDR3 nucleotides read TGTGCCAGCTCCCCCAGCGGGGGGGCGCGGGAGACCCAGTACTTC.

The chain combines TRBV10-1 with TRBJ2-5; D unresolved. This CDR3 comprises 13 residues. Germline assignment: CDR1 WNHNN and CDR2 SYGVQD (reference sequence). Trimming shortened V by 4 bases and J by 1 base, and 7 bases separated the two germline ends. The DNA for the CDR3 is TGCGCCAGCAGTGTACAGATCCAAGAGACCCAGTACTTC. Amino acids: CASSVQIQETQYF.

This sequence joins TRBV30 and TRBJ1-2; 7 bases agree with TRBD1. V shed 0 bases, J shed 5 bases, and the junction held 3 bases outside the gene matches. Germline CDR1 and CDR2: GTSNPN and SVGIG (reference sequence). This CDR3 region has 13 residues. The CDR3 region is CAWSVTGEYGYTF. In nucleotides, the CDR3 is TGTGCCTGGAGTGTTACAGGGGAATATGGCTACACCTTC. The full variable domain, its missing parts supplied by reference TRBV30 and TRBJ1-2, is SQTIHQWPATLVQPVGSPLSLECTVEGTSNPNLYWYRQAAGRGLQLLFYSVGIGQISSEVPQNLSASRPQDRQFILSSKKLLLSDSGFYLCAWSVTGEYGYTFGSGTRLTVV.

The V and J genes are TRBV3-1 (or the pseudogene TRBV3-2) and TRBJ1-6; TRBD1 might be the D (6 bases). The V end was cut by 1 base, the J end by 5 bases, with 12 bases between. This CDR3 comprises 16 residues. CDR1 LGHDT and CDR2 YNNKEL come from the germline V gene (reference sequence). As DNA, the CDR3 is TGTGCCAGCAGCCAAGGGGGGGCGGGGGATAATTCACCCCTCCACTTT. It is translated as CASSQGGAGDNSPLHF.

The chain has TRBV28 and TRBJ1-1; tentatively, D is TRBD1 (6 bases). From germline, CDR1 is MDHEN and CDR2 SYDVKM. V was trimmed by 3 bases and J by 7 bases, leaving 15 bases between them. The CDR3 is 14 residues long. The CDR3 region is CASSFPTGTDEAFF. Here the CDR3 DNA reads TGTGCCAGCAGTTTCCCCACAGGGACGGATGAAGCTTTCTTT.

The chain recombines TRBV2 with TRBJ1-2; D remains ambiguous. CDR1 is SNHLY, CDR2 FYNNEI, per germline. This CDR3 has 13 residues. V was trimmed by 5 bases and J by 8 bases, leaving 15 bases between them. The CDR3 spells CASSLQALIGYTF. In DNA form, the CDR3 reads TGTGCCAGCAGTCTTCAGGCTCTAATCGGCTACACCTTC. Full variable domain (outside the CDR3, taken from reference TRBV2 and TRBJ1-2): EPEVTQTPSHQVTQMGQEVILRCVPISNHLYFYWYRQILGQKVEFLVSFYNNEISEKSEIFDDQFSVERPDGSNFTLKIRSTKLEDSAMYFCASSLQALIGYTFGSGTRLTVV.

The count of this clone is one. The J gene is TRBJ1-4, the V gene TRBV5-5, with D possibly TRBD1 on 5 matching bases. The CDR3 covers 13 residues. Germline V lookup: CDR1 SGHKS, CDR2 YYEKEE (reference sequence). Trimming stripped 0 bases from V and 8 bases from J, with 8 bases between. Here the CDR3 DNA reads TGTGCCAGCAGCTTGGCAGGGTGGGAAAAACTGTTTTTT. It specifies CASSLAGWEKLFF.

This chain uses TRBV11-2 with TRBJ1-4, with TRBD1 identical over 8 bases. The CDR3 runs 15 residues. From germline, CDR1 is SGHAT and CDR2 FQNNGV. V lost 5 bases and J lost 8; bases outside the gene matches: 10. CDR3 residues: CASSADRGAGEKLFF. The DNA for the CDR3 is TGTGCCAGCAGCGCCGACAGGGGTGCAGGGGAAAAACTGTTTTTT.

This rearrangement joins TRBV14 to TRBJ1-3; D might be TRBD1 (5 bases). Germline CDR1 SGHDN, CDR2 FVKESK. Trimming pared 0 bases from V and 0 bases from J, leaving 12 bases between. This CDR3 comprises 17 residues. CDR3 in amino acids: CASSQEAGPRSGNTIYF. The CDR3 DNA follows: TGTGCCAGCAGCCAAGAGGCAGGGCCCCGCTCTGGAAACACCATATATTTT.

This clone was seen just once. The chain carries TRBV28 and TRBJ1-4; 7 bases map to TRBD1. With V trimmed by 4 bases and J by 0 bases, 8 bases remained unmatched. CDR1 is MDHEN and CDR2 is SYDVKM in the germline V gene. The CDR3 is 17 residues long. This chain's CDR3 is CASSSSGGSTTNEKLFF. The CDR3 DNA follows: TGTGCCAGCAGTTCCTCAGGGGGTAGCACAACTAATGAAAAACTGTTTTTT.

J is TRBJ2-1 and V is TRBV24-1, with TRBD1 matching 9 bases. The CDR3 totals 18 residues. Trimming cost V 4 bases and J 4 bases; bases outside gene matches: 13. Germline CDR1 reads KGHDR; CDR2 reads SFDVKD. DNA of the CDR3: TGTGCCACCAGTGACAAGGACAGGGGACTTGTTAGGTACAATGAGCAGTTCTTC. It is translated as CATSDKDRGLVRYNEQFF.

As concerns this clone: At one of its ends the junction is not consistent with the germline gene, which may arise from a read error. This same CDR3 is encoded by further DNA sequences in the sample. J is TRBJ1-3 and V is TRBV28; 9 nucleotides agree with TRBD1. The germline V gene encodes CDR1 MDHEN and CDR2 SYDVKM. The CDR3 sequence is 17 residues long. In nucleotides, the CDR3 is TGTGCCAGCAGTAACCCCCGGGGCCTGACAGGGGGAAACACTATATATTTT. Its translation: CASSNPRGLTGGNTIYF.

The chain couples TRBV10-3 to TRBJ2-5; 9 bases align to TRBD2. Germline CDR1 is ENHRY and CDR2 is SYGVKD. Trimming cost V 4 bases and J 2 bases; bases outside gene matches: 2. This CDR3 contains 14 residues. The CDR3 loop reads CAISGRGGQETQYF. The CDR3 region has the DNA TGTGCCATCAGTGGGCGGGGGGGACAAGAGACCCAGTACTTC.

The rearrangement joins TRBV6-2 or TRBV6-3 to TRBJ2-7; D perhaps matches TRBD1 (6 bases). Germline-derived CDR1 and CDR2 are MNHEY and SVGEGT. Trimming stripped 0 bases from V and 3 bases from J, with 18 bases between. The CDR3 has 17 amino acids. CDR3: CASSYSRGMDSLYEQYF. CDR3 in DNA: TGTGCCAGCAGTTACTCCAGGGGAATGGACAGTCTCTACGAGCAGTACTTC.

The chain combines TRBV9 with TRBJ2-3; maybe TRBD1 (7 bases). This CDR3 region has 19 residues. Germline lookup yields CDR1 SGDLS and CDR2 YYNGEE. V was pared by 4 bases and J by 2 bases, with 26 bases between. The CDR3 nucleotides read TGTGCCAGCAGCCCCCAATTTCCCCGACAGGGAGGACACACAGATACGCAGTATTTT. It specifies CASSPQFPRQGGHTDTQYF.

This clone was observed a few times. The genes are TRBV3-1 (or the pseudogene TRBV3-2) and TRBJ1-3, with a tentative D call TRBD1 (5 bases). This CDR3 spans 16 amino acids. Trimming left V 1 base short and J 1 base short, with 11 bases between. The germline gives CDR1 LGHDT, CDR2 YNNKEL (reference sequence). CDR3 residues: CASSQALTVSGNTIYF. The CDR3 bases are TGTGCCAGCAGCCAAGCCCTGACAGTTTCTGGAAACACCATATATTTT.

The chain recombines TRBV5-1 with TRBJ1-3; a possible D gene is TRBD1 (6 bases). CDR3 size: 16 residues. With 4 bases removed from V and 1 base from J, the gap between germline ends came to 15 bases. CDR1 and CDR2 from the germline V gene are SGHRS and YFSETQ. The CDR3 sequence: CASSRRGGSSGNTIYF. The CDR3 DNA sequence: TGCGCCAGCAGCAGGAGGGGGGGCTCATCTGGAAACACCATATATTTT.

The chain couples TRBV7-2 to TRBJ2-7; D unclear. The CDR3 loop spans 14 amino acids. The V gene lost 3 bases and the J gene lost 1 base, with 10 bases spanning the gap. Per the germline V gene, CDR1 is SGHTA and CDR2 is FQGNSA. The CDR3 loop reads CASSFSAGSYEQYF. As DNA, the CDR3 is TGTGCCAGCAGCTTTTCGGCAGGATCCTACGAGCAGTACTTC. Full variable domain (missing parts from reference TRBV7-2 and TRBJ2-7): GAGVSQSPSNKVTEKGKDVELRCDPISGHTALYWYRQSLGQGLEFLIYFQGNSAPDKSGLPSDRFSAERTGGSVSTLTIQRTQQEDSAVYLCASSFSAGSYEQYFGPGTRLTVT.

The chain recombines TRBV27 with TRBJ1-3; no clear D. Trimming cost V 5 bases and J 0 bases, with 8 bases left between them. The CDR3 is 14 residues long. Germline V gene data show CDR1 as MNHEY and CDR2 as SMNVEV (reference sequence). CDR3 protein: CASSPTGSGNTIYF. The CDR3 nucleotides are TGTGCCAGCAGTCCAACTGGCTCTGGAAACACCATATATTTT.

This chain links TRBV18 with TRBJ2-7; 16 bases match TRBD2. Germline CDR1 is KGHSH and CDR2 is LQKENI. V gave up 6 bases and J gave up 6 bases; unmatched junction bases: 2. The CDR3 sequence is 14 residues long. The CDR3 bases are TGTGCCAGCTCCGGGACTAGCGGGAGGGGCGAGCAGTACTTC. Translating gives CASSGTSGRGEQYF.

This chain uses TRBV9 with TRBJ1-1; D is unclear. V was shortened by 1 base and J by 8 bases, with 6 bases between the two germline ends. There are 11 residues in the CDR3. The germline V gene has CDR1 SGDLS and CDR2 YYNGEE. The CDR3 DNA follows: TGTGCCAGCAGCGTAACCGAGGAAGCTTTCTTT. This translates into CASSVTEEAFF.

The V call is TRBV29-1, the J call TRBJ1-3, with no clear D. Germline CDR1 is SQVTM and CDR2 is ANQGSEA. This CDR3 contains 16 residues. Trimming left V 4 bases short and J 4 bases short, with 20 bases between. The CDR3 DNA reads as TGCAGCGTTGGAGCGAAGAGGCCCATGAACGGAAACACCATATATTTT. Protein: CSVGAKRPMNGNTIYF. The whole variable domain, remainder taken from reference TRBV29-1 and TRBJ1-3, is SAVISQKPSRDICQRGTSLTIQCQVDSQVTMMFWYRQQPGQSLTLIATANQGSEATYESGFVIDKFPISRPNLTFSTLTVSNMSPEDSSIYLCSVGAKRPMNGNTIYFGEGSWLTVV.

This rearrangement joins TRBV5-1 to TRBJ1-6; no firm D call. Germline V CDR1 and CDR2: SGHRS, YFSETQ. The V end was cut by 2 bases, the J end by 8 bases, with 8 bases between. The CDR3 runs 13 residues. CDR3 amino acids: CASSFTDDSPLHF. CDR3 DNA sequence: TGCGCCAGCAGCTTTACAGACGATTCACCCCTCCACTTT.

The DNA for the CDR3 is TGTGCCAGCTCACCGCAGGGTGCTCCCGGTCAGCCCCAGCATTTT. Translation: CASSPQGAPGQPQHF. V is TRBV18 and J is TRBJ1-5; possible D gene TRBD1, 5 bases. Trimming cost V 3 bases and J 6 bases, with 15 bases left between them. The CDR3 covers 15 residues. Germline CDR1 KGHSH, CDR2 LQKENI.

DNA of the CDR3: TGTGCCAGCAGCAGAGGGACTAGCGCCTCCTACGAGCAGTACTTC. It codes for CASSRGTSASYEQYF. The rearrangement links TRBV2 to TRBJ2-7; TRBD2 matches 10 bases. The trim removed 6 bases at V and 0 bases at J, leaving 5 bases unmatched. CDR1 and CDR2 (germline): SNHLY, FYNNEI. The CDR3 is 15 amino acids.

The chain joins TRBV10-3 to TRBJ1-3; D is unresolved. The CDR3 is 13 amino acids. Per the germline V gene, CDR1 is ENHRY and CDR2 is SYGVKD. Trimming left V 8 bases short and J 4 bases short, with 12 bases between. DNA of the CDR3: TGTGCCATCGGTAGCAGCGCGGGAAACACCATATATTTT. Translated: CAIGSSAGNTIYF.

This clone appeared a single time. The CDR3 nucleotides read TGTGCCAGCCCCCAGACCGGGTCTCGCGGCTACACCTTC. Residues: CASPQTGSRGYTF. J is TRBJ1-2 and V is TRBV7-9; D remains unclear. CDR1 SEHNR and CDR2 FQNEAQ come from the germline V gene (reference sequence). The CDR3 loop spans 13 amino acids. The V end was cut by 8 bases, the J end by 8 bases, with 18 bases between.